Described below is a single T cell receptor (beta chain) sequence and its context. Its target is not known. The data originate from a study of a mutant IDH1 vaccine in newly diagnosed glioma. Sequencing used immunoSEQ multiplex PCR; TCRdb keeps in-frame clones, though not all of them. Of about 66,000 clones detected, 80% to 90% appear once; the ten largest clones hold around 3%. Time point of the sample: baseline, week 1 (first vaccination visit). Treatment described: pre-vaccination baseline after standard-of-care therapy. Donors' newly diagnosed IDH1-mutant WHO grade 3 or 4 astrocytomas lacked nuclear ATRX. Findings of the study overall: Pseudoprogression apparently lacked any relation to changes in top peripheral T cell clonotypes.

The CDR3 consists of 12 residues. Trimming left V 3 bases short and J 5 bases short, with 10 bases between. The V gene's germline CDR1 is GTSNPN and CDR2 SVGIG (reference sequence). This clonotype was obtained from a man aged 25 to 40 with glioma. Source: PBMCs, taken from a glioma patient treated with radiotherapy, temozolomide or both. J is TRBJ2-5 and V is TRBV30, with D tentatively TRBD1 or TRBD2 (6 bases each). The CDR3 loop reads CAWSRGLETQYF. Written as DNA, the CDR3 is TGTGCCTGGAGCCGGGGGCTCGAGACCCAGTACTTC.